Below are 21 T cell receptor beta chains sequenced from a single sample in a study of vaccination and CD4 T cells after COVID-19. The Oncomine TCR Beta short-read assay was what sequenced the DNA obtained from cultured CD4+ T cells. TCRdb re-derived calls from the PCR reads in MiXCR, one entry per CDR3 protein. The sample yields approximately 15,000 distinct CDR3 sequences, around 40% seen once. Noted treatment: roughly ten-day PBMC culture with coronavirus spike peptide pools or control peptides (ViraFEST assay). These receptors have no known antigen. The input for sequencing was CD4+ T cells from blood, cultured in vitro, taken before SARS-CoV-2 vaccination. All receptors derive from a human donor who had recovered from COVID-19.

This clonotype was found a few times. The chain recombines TRBV20-1 with TRBJ2-3; TRBD2 matches 12 bases. CDR1 is DFQATT, CDR2 SNEGSKA, per germline (reference sequence). The CDR3 is made up of 15 amino acids. Trimming took 6 bases from V and 6 from J; bases not matched to a gene: 10. Here the CDR3 DNA reads TGCAGTGCCGCCCTGGCTAGCGGGAGGGGGGATACGCAGTATTTT. This codes for CSAALASGRGDTQYF.

This chain connects TRBV11-3 to TRBJ2-7; TRBD2 might be the D (5 bases). V shed 5 bases and J shed 6 bases, with 8 bases lying between them. This CDR3 is built from 11 residues. Per germline, CDR1 SGHNT and CDR2 YENEEA. The chain's CDR3 is CASSPAGEQYF. In nucleotides, the CDR3 is TGTGCCAGCAGCCCCGCGGGCGAGCAGTACTTC.

The chain is built from TRBV5-4 and TRBJ2-5; 11 bases are a match to TRBD2. The CDR3 length is 16 residues. The germline V gene has CDR1 SGHNT and CDR2 YYREEE (reference sequence). Trimming cost V 0 bases and J 4 bases; bases outside gene matches: 5. In DNA, the CDR3 is TGTGCCAGCAGCTTGGCTGTAGCGGGGGGGCGAGAGACCCAGTACTTC. It is translated as CASSLAVAGGRETQYF.

V and J are TRBV4-2 and TRBJ2-3; no clear D gene. V was trimmed by 1 base and J by 3 bases, leaving 8 bases between them. This CDR3 is built from 14 residues. Germline loops: CDR1 LGHNA, CDR2 YNFKEQ. The CDR3 sequence is CASSQVWGTDTQYF. CDR3 in DNA: TGTGCCAGCAGCCAAGTCTGGGGAACAGATACGCAGTATTTT.

The sample holds a few counts of this clonotype. The V and J genes are TRBV11-3 and TRBJ2-5; D may be TRBD2 (6 bases). The germline gives CDR1 SGHNT, CDR2 YENEEA. Trimming took off 4 bases at V and 7 bases at J, with 19 bases between the two ends. This CDR3 contains 15 residues. This CDR3 reads CASSSERVRGGTQYF. CDR3 in DNA: TGTGCCAGCAGCTCCGAACGGGTCCGGGGAGGGACCCAGTACTTC.

This clonotype turned up a few times. The chain combines TRBV20-1 with TRBJ1-5; D is perhaps TRBD1 (6 bases). This CDR3 is 14 amino acids long. Germline values: CDR1 DFQATT, CDR2 SNEGSKA (reference sequence). The ends were cut back, 6 bases at V and 4 bases at J, with 16 bases in the middle. CDR3 residues: CSALDSQLNQPQHF. In DNA form, the CDR3 reads TGCAGTGCGCTGGACAGCCAACTGAATCAGCCCCAGCATTTT.

V gene TRBV4-3 combines with J gene TRBJ2-2; 8 positions agree with TRBD1. V dropped 3 bases and J dropped 2; count of bases not matched to a gene: 8. The CDR3 is made up of 17 amino acids. Germline assignment: CDR1 LGHNA and CDR2 YSLEER. The CDR3 bases are TGCGCCAGCAGCCACACCGGGACAGGAGGTAACACCGGGGAGCTGTTTTTT. Translation gives CASSHTGTGGNTGELFF.

This clonotype was counted between two and nine times. This chain connects TRBV6-5 to TRBJ2-5; D remains ambiguous. CDR1 is MNHEY, CDR2 SVGAGI, per germline. Trimming took 4 bases from V and 4 from J, leaving 13 bases between them. The CDR3 contains 14 residues. The CDR3 bases are TGTGCCAGCAGTTCTGCCGTAACGGGAGAGACCCAGTACTTC. The encoded protein is CASSSAVTGETQYF.

A few counts support this clonotype. The J gene is TRBJ2-7, the V gene TRBV19; a possible D gene is TRBD2 (5 bases). Trimming shortened V by 9 bases and J by 0 bases, and 12 bases separated the two germline ends. The CDR3 consists of 13 residues. Germline CDR1 reads LNHDA; CDR2 reads SQIVND (reference sequence). For the CDR3, the DNA is TGTGCCAGCGGGAAAGGGTCCTCCTACGAGCAGTACTTC. This gives the protein CASGKGSSYEQYF.

The CDR3 DNA reads TGCGCCAGCAGCCTCCTGGGGGGGGGCGATGAAGCTTTCTTT. Protein product: CASSLLGGGDEAFF. This chain links TRBV5-1 with TRBJ1-1; a weak D match, TRBD1 (6 bases). The V gene's germline CDR1 is SGHRS and CDR2 YFSETQ. CDR3 size: 14 residues. V was cut by 4 bases and J by 7 bases, with 17 bases left in between.

The chain has TRBV21-1 and TRBJ2-7; the DNA was not used to check the table's D call, TRBD2. TRBV21-1 counts as a pseudogene. The CDR3 spans 14 residues. The CDR3 here is CASSAQAGVHEQYF. The CDR3 DNA sequence: TGTGCCAGCAGCGCCCAAGCGGGAGTCCACGAGCAGTACTTC.

J is TRBJ2-5 and V is TRBV10-2; 12 bases line up with TRBD2. The CDR3 extends over 16 amino acids. Germline V CDR1 and CDR2: WSHSY, SAAADI. The V gene end was trimmed by 6 bases and the J gene end by 2 bases; junction bases not matched to a gene: 7. The CDR3 reads CASRRTSGVPQETQYF. The CDR3 coding sequence is TGCGCCAGCAGGAGGACTAGCGGGGTCCCACAAGAGACCCAGTACTTC.

The V and J genes are TRBV6-1 and TRBJ1-1; D unclear. The CDR3 sequence is 13 residues long. CDR1 is MNHNS, CDR2 SASEGT, per germline. Trimming left V 5 bases short and J 0 bases short, with 7 bases between. CDR3 nucleotide sequence: TGTGCCAGCAGTCCGGAGATGAACACTGAAGCTTTCTTT. This codes for CASSPEMNTEAFF.

The J gene is TRBJ1-6, the V gene TRBV7-8; TRBD1 is a possible D gene (6 bases). Germline CDR1 and CDR2: SGHVS and FQNEAQ. The V gene lost 5 bases and the J gene lost 0 bases, with 23 bases spanning the gap. This CDR3 has 20 amino acids. Here the CDR3 reads CASSPNRGTNPSSYNSPLHF. The CDR3 nucleotides are TGTGCCAGCAGCCCGAACCGCGGGACAAACCCAAGCTCCTATAATTCACCCCTCCACTTT. The whole variable domain, filled in from reference TRBV7-8 and TRBJ1-6, reads GAGVSQSPRYKVAKRGQDVALRCDPISGHVSLFWYQQALGQGPEFLTYFQNEAQLDKSGLPSDRFFAERPEGSVSTLKIQRTQQEDSAVYLCASSPNRGTNPSSYNSPLHFGNGTRLTVT.

This chain connects TRBV12-5 to TRBJ1-6; TRBD1 matches at 8 bases. Germline CDR1 is LGHNT and CDR2 is FRNRAP. J was trimmed by 9 bases and V by 0 bases; bases with no gene match: 4. This CDR3 has 15 amino acids. CDR3 protein: CASGLVTGVGSPLHF. The CDR3 DNA reads as TGTGCTAGTGGTTTGGTGACAGGGGTGGGTTCACCCCTCCACTTT.

The gene calls are TRBV5-6 and TRBJ2-3; 10 nucleotides agree with TRBD2. The CDR3 extends over 16 amino acids. V lost 4 bases, J lost 3 bases, and 8 bases stayed unmatched. The germline V gene has CDR1 SGHDT and CDR2 YYEEEE. The CDR3 protein is CASSGGVAGGTDTQYF. The CDR3 bases are TGTGCCAGCAGCGGTGGGGTAGCGGGGGGAACAGATACGCAGTATTTT.

The rearrangement links TRBV20-1 to TRBJ2-7; 7 bases match TRBD1. The trim removed 4 bases at V and 6 bases at J, leaving 3 bases unmatched. Germline CDR1 is DFQATT and CDR2 is SNEGSKA (reference sequence). The CDR3 length is 11 residues. In nucleotides, the CDR3 is TGCAGTGCTACGGACAGGACCGAGCAGTACTTC. Its translation: CSATDRTEQYF.

This clonotype showed up just a few times. V is TRBV11-3 and J is TRBJ1-2; D unresolved. The CDR3 runs to 12 residues. V dropped 3 bases and J dropped 8 bases, with 10 bases sitting between them. The germline gives CDR1 SGHNT, CDR2 YENEEA. CDR3 amino acids: CASSFLGSGYTF. The DNA of the CDR3 is TGTGCCAGCAGCTTTTTGGGTAGCGGCTACACCTTC.

The rearrangement links TRBV7-3 to TRBJ2-2; D gene unclear. This CDR3 contains 13 residues. Germline CDR1 reads SGHTA; CDR2 reads FQGTGA. Trimming pared 5 bases from V and 7 bases from J, leaving 11 bases between. CDR3 region: CASSPGPVGELFF. DNA for the CDR3: TGTGCCAGCAGCCCTGGCCCCGTCGGGGAGCTGTTTTTT. Based on the CDR3 plus reference TRBV7-3 and TRBJ2-2, the full variable domain is GAGVSQTPSNKVTEKGKYVELRCDPISGHTALYWYRQSLGQGPEFLIYFQGTGAADDSGLPNDRFFAVRPEGSVSTLKIQRTERGDSAVYLCASSPGPVGELFFGEGSRLTVL.

This clonotype has more than one count but fewer than ten. The chain links TRBV6-1 to TRBJ2-6, with D perhaps matching TRBD1 (5 bases). Trimming pared 6 bases from V and 0 bases from J, leaving 12 bases between. The CDR3 runs 16 residues. The germline V gene has CDR1 MNHNS and CDR2 SASEGT. CDR3 amino acids: CASRNHGASGANVLTF. In DNA, the CDR3 is TGTGCCAGCAGAAACCATGGGGCCTCTGGGGCCAACGTCCTGACTTTC.

The CDR3 DNA reads as TGTGCCAGCAGCTTAGTTCGGGTTACTGAAGCTTTCTTT. This translates into CASSLVRVTEAFF. This rearrangement joins TRBV11-3 to TRBJ1-1; D unclear. V lost 1 base and J lost 5, with 8 bases in between. This CDR3 has 13 amino acids. Germline CDR1 reads SGHNT; CDR2 reads YENEEA.